A single sample is the source of the 15 T cell receptor beta chains below, sequenced in a study of blood T cells in healthy people across ages. Together with a sample-barcoded 5' primer, a J-beta primer mix was included in a second PCR lasting roughly 6 to 12 cycles. A single record per CDR3 protein comes from TCRdb applying MiXCR to the 5' RACE reads. This sample has 850,000 to 950,000 distinct CDR3 sequences, with 25% to 35% found just once. The source material was blood. The receptors shown here come from a woman aged 80 or older in good health.

Only a few counts were recorded for this clonotype. The chain links TRBV5-1 to TRBJ2-4, with D maybe TRBD2 (6 bases). Trimming removed 4 bases at V and 13 bases at J, with 24 bases between. The CDR3 totals 15 residues. Germline V gives CDR1 SGHRS, CDR2 YFSETQ. The CDR3 DNA reads TGCGCCAGCAGCCCCAGGACGGCCATTCTCCGGGAGCAGTACTTC. As protein: CASSPRTAILREQYF.

At least ten counts were recorded for this clonotype. The chain has TRBV7-2 and TRBJ1-2; D unclear. The CDR3 runs 14 residues. Trimming shortened V by 5 bases and J by 0 bases, and 10 bases separated the two germline ends. Germline lookup yields CDR1 SGHTA and CDR2 FQGNSA. CDR3 bases: TGTGCCAGCAGCCCCGGGCCCGCTAACTATGGCTACACCTTC. Amino acid sequence: CASSPGPANYGYTF.

To note about this clonotype: Its ends do not fully match the called genes, so a read error is possible. In nucleotides, the CDR3 is TGCAGTGCTATTATAGGGGGAGGGTCCTATAGTTCACCCCTCCACTTT. This codes for CSAIIGGGSYSSPLHF. The chain links TRBV20-1 to TRBJ1-6, with D perhaps matching TRBD1 (6 bases). CDR1 is DFQATT, CDR2 SNEGSKA, per germline (reference sequence). The CDR3 contains 16 residues.

This rearrangement joins TRBV30 to TRBJ2-1; 11 nucleotides match TRBD2. The J segment lost 0 bases and the V segment lost 0 bases, leaving 7 bases of the junction unmatched. The CDR3 is 18 residues long. Germline lookup yields CDR1 GTSNPN and CDR2 SVGIG (reference sequence). The DNA of the CDR3 is TGTGCCTGGAGTGTAAGAACTAGCGGGGGAAACTCCTACAATGAGCAGTTCTTC. It translates to CAWSVRTSGGNSYNEQFF. The full variable domain, in which reference TRBV30 and TRBJ2-1 provide the parts outside the CDR3, is SQTIHQWPATLVQPVGSPLSLECTVEGTSNPNLYWYRQAAGRGLQLLFYSVGIGQISSEVPQNLSASRPQDRQFILSSKKLLLSDSGFYLCAWSVRTSGGNSYNEQFFGPGTRLTVL.

As for this clonotype: Being one base from a much bigger clone, this may be a read error. The chain employs TRBV5-6 and TRBJ2-1, with a possible D match to TRBD2 (5 bases). The V gene lost 4 bases and the J gene lost 10 bases, with 15 bases spanning the gap. CDR3 length equals 13 residues. Germline-derived CDR1 and CDR2 are SGHDT and YYEEEE. The DNA for the CDR3 is TGTGCCAGCAGCCGCGGGTACTCCTACGAGCAGTTCTTC. Its protein product is CASSRGYSYEQFF.

Points on this clonotype: A read error may be the cause here, since a much bigger clone is one base away. This chain uses TRBV12-3 or TRBV12-4 with TRBJ1-5; possibly TRBD1 for D (6 bases). The CDR3 is 16 amino acids. As DNA, the CDR3 is TGTACCAGCAGTCTGGGGGGGCATAACGGCAATCAGCCCCAGCATTTT. Protein product: CTSSLGGHNGNQPQHF.

V usage is TRBV6-5 and J usage is TRBJ2-1, with 8 bases that match TRBD2. CDR1 and CDR2 (germline): MNHEY, SVGAGI. The junction had 7 bases not matched to a gene; V was cut back by 10 bases and J by 8 bases. This CDR3 contains 12 residues. For the CDR3, the DNA is TGTGCCACCGGGACTAGGGTCGATGAGCAGTTCTTC. Encoded protein: CATGTRVDEQFF.

The sample holds many counts of this clonotype. The chain has TRBV5-1 and TRBJ2-5; D gene uncertain. V lost 2 bases to trimming and J lost 11 bases, with 10 bases between them. The CDR3 has 11 residues. CDR1 and CDR2 (germline): SGHRS, YFSETQ. The CDR3 bases are TGCGCCAGCAGCTTTAACAATGAGCAGTACTTC. Its protein is CASSFNNEQYF.

CDR3 in amino acids: CASSPPFVSPGEQYF. In DNA form, the CDR3 reads TGTGCCAGCAGTCCCCCCTTCGTTTCTCCCGGCGAGCAGTACTTC. The chain couples TRBV12-3 or TRBV12-4 to TRBJ2-5, with D unclear. The J call may not be correct, given that the DNA end is closer to TRBJ2-7. This CDR3 is built from 15 residues.

This clonotype was detected ten times or more. The chain is built from TRBV7-6 and TRBJ2-3, with D tentatively TRBD1 or TRBD2 (6 bases each). V dropped 1 base and J dropped 0 bases, with 14 bases sitting between them. This CDR3 is 17 amino acids long. Germline values: CDR1 SGHVS, CDR2 FNYEAQ. As DNA, the CDR3 is TGTGCCAGCAGCTTAGATGGGGGGCTCATTAGCACAGATACGCAGTATTTT. It specifies CASSLDGGLISTDTQYF.

The rearrangement links TRBV7-9 to TRBJ2-7; 9 nucleotides match TRBD1. From germline, CDR1 is SEHNR and CDR2 FQNEAQ (reference sequence). With V trimmed by 5 bases and J by 2 bases, 10 bases remained unmatched. CDR3 length: 16 amino acids. The CDR3: CASSPPGQGNPYEQYF. In nucleotides, the CDR3 is TGTGCCAGCAGCCCCCCGGGACAGGGAAATCCCTACGAGCAGTACTTC.

This clonotype was seen a handful of times. The J gene is TRBJ1-1, the V gene TRBV20-1; no firm D call. Trimming removed 0 bases from V and 3 bases from J, with 8 bases in between. The CDR3 length is 13 residues. CDR1 is DFQATT, CDR2 SNEGSKA, per germline (reference sequence). The CDR3 DNA reads as TGCAGTGCTAGAGATGATCGCGACACTGAAGCTTTCTTT. It yields the protein CSARDDRDTEAFF.

This clonotype was seen at least ten times. DNA for the CDR3: TGTGCCAGCACCCCCGCTACTAGCTCCTACGAGCAGTACTTC. It encodes CASTPATSSYEQYF. The chain employs TRBV7-6 and TRBJ2-7, with D tentatively TRBD2 (5 bases). V was cut by 7 bases and J by 0 bases, with 13 bases left in between. CDR3 length equals 14 residues. Germline CDR1 is SGHVS and CDR2 is FNYEAQ.

This clonotype was picked up many times. V is TRBV7-9 and J is TRBJ2-6; D ambiguous. CDR1 is SEHNR, CDR2 FQNEAQ, per germline (reference sequence). With 5 bases removed from V and 0 bases from J, the gap between germline ends came to 14 bases. CDR3 length equals 17 residues. CDR3 loop: CASSSVAGTSGANVLTF. The CDR3 DNA follows: TGTGCCAGCAGCAGTGTAGCAGGAACCTCTGGGGCCAACGTCCTGACTTTC. The entire variable domain, with the rest obtained from reference TRBV7-9 and TRBJ2-6, is as follows: DTGVSQNPRHKITKRGQNVTFRCDPISEHNRLYWYRQTLGQGPEFLTYFQNEAQLEKSRLLSDRFSAERPKGSFSTLEIQRTEQGDSAMYLCASSSVAGTSGANVLTFGAGSRLTVL.

This clonotype was counted many times. This chain joins TRBV7-2 and TRBJ2-3; 7 nucleotides line up with TRBD2. Trimming at V came to 5 bases and at J to 0 bases, leaving 5 bases not matched to a gene. CDR1 is SGHTA and CDR2 is FQGNSA in the germline V gene. This CDR3 comprises 15 residues. CDR3 residues: CASSPWRGSTDTQYF. Written as DNA, the CDR3 is TGTGCCAGCAGCCCGTGGCGGGGGAGCACAGATACGCAGTATTTT.